What follows describes a single T cell receptor (beta chain). This sample is drawn from a study of T cell changes during pregnancy in multiple sclerosis. Produced via immunoSEQ multiplex PCR; TCRdb's table is partial and in-frame only. Here the sample spans about 42,000 clones, roughly 84% being singletons. The sample was CD4+ T cells from peripheral blood mononuclear cells, taken before pregnancy. The sequence came from a female donor with multiple sclerosis, enrolled in a pregnancy study.

CDR3 sequence reads: CASAEQGGWSEQYF. In DNA, the CDR3 is TGTGCCAGCGCAGAGCAGGGGGGTTGGAGCGAGCAGTACTTC. This rearrangement joins TRBV6-5 to TRBJ2-7, with D perhaps matching TRBD1 (7 bases). V was shortened by 8 bases and J by 6 bases, with 20 bases between the two germline ends. The CDR3 has 14 residues. The V gene's germline CDR1 is MNHEY and CDR2 SVGAGI.